A selection of T cell receptor beta chains follows, all from one sample in a study of identical twins. TCRdb itself ran the 5' RACE reads through MiXCR, one entry per CDR3 protein. Altogether about 200,000 distinct CDR3 sequences are present, 6.5% to 8% being singletons, with the ten largest covering just over 14%. The sample was also reused in another study, on T cells expressing NK-cell markers.

Input material: CD8+ T cells sorted from blood. The receptor set was obtained from a woman aged 18-29 years in good health. CDR3s include the opening cysteine and the closing phenylalanine or tryptophan. A D gene is named only where the DNA matches it firmly. Clone size appears in some rows only: once, few, many, or a class for an expanded clone.

DNA,CDR3,J,V,D,size
TGTGCCAGCAGCCTATCGCAGGGGGCGAGACCAGAGACCCAGTACTTC,CASSLSQGARPETQYF,TRBJ2-5,TRBV12-3/TRBV12-4,TRBD1,few
TGTGCCAGCAGCGCCCTTCCCACTGAAGCTTTCTTT,CASSALPTEAFF,TRBJ1-1,TRBV7-9,-,few
TGTGCCAGCAGTTGGACACCCGCATACAATGAGCAGTTCTTC,CASSWTPAYNEQFF,TRBJ2-1,TRBV11-2,-,many
TGCGCCAGCAGCTTACTCACACTAAACACTGAAGCTTTCTTT,CASSLLTLNTEAFF,TRBJ1-1,TRBV5-1,-,-
TGTGCCAGCAGCCTTATCGACTCTGAAGCTTTCTTT,CASSLIDSEAFF,TRBJ1-1,TRBV7-9,-,many
TGTGCCAGCAGCACGGACGGAGGATACGAGCAGTACTTC,CASSTDGGYEQYF,TRBJ2-7,TRBV12-3/TRBV12-4,-,many
TGCGCCAGCAGTGATCACCCTAACTATGGCTACACCTTC,CASSDHPNYGYTF,TRBJ1-2,TRBV10-2,-,few
TGTGCCAGCAGCTTAGATCAGAGGGACCAGTACTTC,CASSLDQRDQYF,TRBJ2-5,TRBV7-9,-,-
TGCAGCGTTGATTTTCAAAGCCCGAATGAGCAGTTCTTC,CSVDFQSPNEQFF,TRBJ2-1,TRBV29-1,-,many
TGCAGTGCCACGCGACCTGGGTCGGACACTGAAGCTTTCTTT,CSATRPGSDTEAFF,TRBJ1-1,TRBV20-1,-,-
TGTGCCAGCAGCTTACCGCTTGCTGAAAAACTGTTTTTT,CASSLPLAEKLFF,TRBJ1-4,TRBV7-9,-,-
TGTGCCAGCCGTTCTCGGGGGGCCCCGAAGGGCGAGCAGTACTTC,CASRSRGAPKGEQYF,TRBJ2-7,TRBV27,-,few
TGCAGTGCCTGGGTAGCAACAGATACGCAGTATTTT,CSAWVATDTQYF,TRBJ2-3,TRBV20-1,-,many
TGTGCCATCAGGACAGAGGGCACCGGGGAGCTGTTTTTT,CAIRTEGTGELFF,TRBJ2-2,TRBV10-3,-,many
TGTGCCAGCAGTGGCCAAGAGACCCAGTACTTC,CASSGQETQYF,TRBJ2-5,TRBV12-3/TRBV12-4,-,-
TGTGCCAGCAGCTTCTGGATGACGACAGATGGTTCCTACGAGCAGTACTTC,CASSFWMTTDGSYEQYF,TRBJ2-7,TRBV7-8,-,-
TGCGCCAGCTCTGGCTCGGGGGGCGTGAATGAAAAACTGTTTTTT,CASSGSGGVNEKLFF,TRBJ1-4,TRBV5-1,-,-
TGCAGTGCTAGAGATGTCCTTCAGGTCCCCACTGAAGCTTTCTTT,CSARDVLQVPTEAFF,TRBJ1-1,TRBV20-1,-,many
TGTGCCAGCAGCCAAGGCCGGGATCGGGCCCAGTACTTC,CASSQGRDRAQYF,TRBJ2-5,TRBV3-1,-,-
TGTGCCAGCAGCTACGGGACTATCTACACAGATACGCAGTATTTT,CASSYGTIYTDTQYF,TRBJ2-3,TRBV5-6,TRBD2,few
TGCAGTGCTAGTTTCATCACAGATACGCAGTATTTT,CSASFITDTQYF,TRBJ2-3,TRBV20-1,-,-
TGTGCCTGGAACCCAGGAATCGGACTGATGCAAGAGACCCAGTACTTC,CAWNPGIGLMQETQYF,TRBJ2-5,TRBV30,-,-
TGTGCCAGTAGTGCATTGGGACAGGGGGCTGCCGTTGGCACTGAAGCTTTCTTT,CASSALGQGAAVGTEAFF,TRBJ1-1,TRBV19,TRBD1,-
TGTGCCAGCAGAACTCGAAACACCATATATTTT,CASRTRNTIYF,TRBJ1-3,TRBV9,-,few
TGTGCCACCGGGCTCCACGAGCAGTACTTC,CATGLHEQYF,TRBJ2-7,TRBV12-3/TRBV12-4,-,many
TGCAGTGCTCCAGCCGGTGACACCGGGGAGCTGTTTTTT,CSAPAGDTGELFF,TRBJ2-2,TRBV20-1,-,many
TGTGCCAGCAGTGGTGGGAATGGCTACACCTTC,CASSGGNGYTF,TRBJ1-2,TRBV6-1,-,many
TGTGCCAGCAGTCCCGGGACAGGGATCACCATATATTTT,CASSPGTGITIYF,TRBJ1-3,TRBV12-3/TRBV12-4,TRBD1,many
TGCGCCAGCAGTGAAGGAGTTCCAGATACGCAGTATTTT,CASSEGVPDTQYF,TRBJ2-3,TRBV10-1,-,-
TGTGCCAGCAGCGCCAGGGGGTTCGCCTACGAGCAGTACTTC,CASSARGFAYEQYF,TRBJ2-7,TRBV14,TRBD1,few
TGTGCCAGCAGCTTGGTCGGAGCGGGAGGCCCCTACAATGAGCAGTTCTTC,CASSLVGAGGPYNEQFF,TRBJ2-1,TRBV7-9,TRBD2,many
TGTGCCAGCAGCTTAGGGGCTAGCGGGTGGAATGAGCAGTTCTTC,CASSLGASGWNEQFF,TRBJ2-1,TRBV11-2,TRBD2,-
TGTGCCAGCAGCCAAGATCTTACGGGTTGGCCGGGGGGTGAATTCTTC,CASSQDLTGWPGGEFF,TRBJ2-1,TRBV3-1,TRBD2,few
TGCAGTGCTAGAGATAGACTAGCGGGAGTCGGGGAGCTGTTTTTT,CSARDRLAGVGELFF,TRBJ2-2,TRBV20-1,TRBD2,-
TGCAGCGGCCAGGGTTTTGACTATGGCTACACCTTC,CSGQGFDYGYTF,TRBJ1-2,TRBV29-1,-,few
TGTGCCAGCAATCCGGGACAGGGAGGGACCCAGTACTTC,CASNPGQGGTQYF,TRBJ2-5,TRBV12-3/TRBV12-4,TRBD1,few
TGCGCCAGCAGCCAAGATCAAGGACAGAGCACTGAAGCTTTCTTT,CASSQDQGQSTEAFF,TRBJ1-1,TRBV4-1,-,-
TGTGCCAGCAGCTTAGATTACGGGAACCAACATGAGCAGTACTTC,CASSLDYGNQHEQYF,TRBJ2-7,TRBV11-2,-,few
TGTGCCAGCAGCCCGACAGGGGGTGAAAAACTGTTTTTT,CASSPTGGEKLFF,TRBJ1-4,TRBV5-6,TRBD1,few
TGCAGTGCCCACCGGGGAGGGGGCACTGAAGCTTTCTTT,CSAHRGGGTEAFF,TRBJ1-1,TRBV20-1,-,few
TGTGCCAGTAGTGCGGGACAGGTCTACACTGAAGCTTTCTTT,CASSAGQVYTEAFF,TRBJ1-1,TRBV19,TRBD1,few
TGCAGCGTTGAAGATTGGGGGGTAATTACTAACTATGGCTACACCTTC,CSVEDWGVITNYGYTF,TRBJ1-2,TRBV29-1,-,-
TGTGCCAGCAGCCCAAGTCGGGGACAGGAGTACAATGAGCAGTTCTTC,CASSPSRGQEYNEQFF,TRBJ2-1,TRBV7-9,TRBD1,few
TGTGCCAGCAGCGCCGGGGGGGTCGGCACAGATACGCAGTATTTT,CASSAGGVGTDTQYF,TRBJ2-3,TRBV7-2,TRBD2,-
TGCGCCAGCAGTGACGGGAGTGAGCAGTTCTTC,CASSDGSEQFF,TRBJ2-1,TRBV10-1,-,few
TGTGCCAGCAGTATCCGTGGGACCGCCGGGGAGCTGTTTTTT,CASSIRGTAGELFF,TRBJ2-2,TRBV7-9,-,-
TGTGCCAGCAGCTTAACGGAATCAAGCAATCAGCCCCAGCATTTT,CASSLTESSNQPQHF,TRBJ1-5,TRBV7-9,-,many
TGTGCCAGCAGCTCCAGGGAAGTTGAGCAGTTCTTC,CASSSREVEQFF,TRBJ2-1,TRBV7-9,-,many
TGCAGTGCTAGAGATTTCCGGGGGGCCACAGATACGCAGTATTTT,CSARDFRGATDTQYF,TRBJ2-3,TRBV20-1,-,few
TGTGCCAGCAGCCAAGAAGTAGCGGGGGGGCGGTCAGATACGCAGTATTTT,CASSQEVAGGRSDTQYF,TRBJ2-3,TRBV4-2,TRBD2,-
TGTGCCAGCAGCTTAGGACACACAGATACGCAGTATTTT,CASSLGHTDTQYF,TRBJ2-3,TRBV7-2,-,few
TGTGCCAGCAGCGATCTAGCAAGCTCCTACGAGCAGTACTTC,CASSDLASSYEQYF,TRBJ2-7,TRBV7-9,-,-
TGTGCCAGCAGCCACCACTTCGAGAATGAGCAGTTCTTC,CASSHHFENEQFF,TRBJ2-1,TRBV11-2,-,many
TGTGCCAGCAGCGCCGCCGGGACACTATACAATGAGCAGTTCTTC,CASSAAGTLYNEQFF,TRBJ2-1,TRBV7-6,-,-